This is a list of T cell receptor beta chains from one sample in a study of CD8 T cells in Susac syndrome. TCRdb fed the immunoSEQ multiplex PCR reads into MiXCR, producing one record per CDR3 protein. The table lists around 170,000 distinct CDR3 sequences, 95% to 96% of them singletons. The specimen sequenced was CD4+ T cells from PBMCs. Receptor source: a human donor with Susac syndrome. Each CDR3 is given with its conserved first and last residue. A D gene is named only where the DNA matches it firmly. Expanded clones get a size class; other rows say once, few or many, or leave the size out.

abundance | d_gene | j_gene | v_gene | CDR3aa | CDR3nt
. | . | TRBJ2-3 | TRBV5-1 | CASSLAPGRGTDTQYF | TGCGCCAGCAGCCTTGCCCCGGGACGGGGCACAGATACGCAGTATTTT
. | . | TRBJ1-1 | TRBV2 | CASSASMTEAFF | TGTGCCAGCAGCGCCAGTATGACTGAAGCTTTCTTT
. | TRBD1 | TRBJ2-7 | TRBV29-1 | CSVSGGPYEQYF | TGCAGCGTTTCAGGGGGCCCCTACGAGCAGTACTTC
. | TRBD1 | TRBJ2-7 | TRBV29-1 | CSVEGAGGSYEQYF | TGCAGCGTTGAAGGAGCAGGGGGATCCTACGAGCAGTACTTC
. | . | TRBJ2-7 | TRBV28 | CATQGGYEQYF | TGTGCCACTCAGGGGGGGTACGAGCAGTACTTC
once | TRBD1 | TRBJ1-5 | TRBV20-1 | CSASLDRGNQPQHF | TGCAGTGCTAGTTTGGACAGGGGGAATCAGCCCCAGCATTTT
. | . | TRBJ2-5 | TRBV19 | CASSIDRGQTQYF | TGTGCCAGTAGTATAGACAGGGGTCAGACCCAGTACTTC
. | TRBD2 | TRBJ2-7 | TRBV13 | CASSSRLAGYEQYF | TGTGCCAGCAGCTCCCGCTTAGCGGGATACGAGCAGTACTTC
. | TRBD2 | TRBJ2-3 | TRBV24-1 | CATGTSGRGSTDTQYF | TGTGCCACAGGGACTAGCGGGAGGGGAAGCACAGATACGCAGTATTTT
. | . | TRBJ2-4 | TRBV15 | CATSRSRTDIQYF | TGTGCCACCAGCAGATCAAGGACCGACATTCAGTACTTC
. | . | TRBJ2-1 | TRBV29-1 | CSVQGWNEQFF | TGCAGCGTTCAGGGGTGGAATGAGCAGTTCTTC
. | . | TRBJ1-2 | TRBV2 | CASSGGTATGGYTF | TGTGCCAGCAGTGGGGGGACCGCCACGGGAGGCTACACCTTC
. | TRBD2 | TRBJ2-3 | TRBV9 | CASSALAGGATDTQYF | TGTGCCAGCAGCGCATTAGCGGGAGGAGCCACAGATACGCAGTATTTT
. | . | TRBJ1-5 | TRBV2 | CASSATGIRQPQHF | TGTGCCAGCAGCGCTACAGGGATACGCCAGCCCCAGCATTTT
. | TRBD1 | TRBJ1-2 | TRBV20-1 | CSAPGQGNYGYTF | TGCAGTGCTCCGGGACAGGGGAACTATGGCTACACCTTC
once | TRBD1 | TRBJ2-5 | TRBV12-3/TRBV12-4 | CASSEQGAGETQYF | TGTGCCAGCAGTGAACAGGGGGCCGGTGAGACCCAGTACTTC
. | TRBD2 | TRBJ2-5 | TRBV5-4 | CASSLSLTSGRKETQYF | TGTGCCAGCAGCTTGTCTTTGACTAGCGGGAGGAAAGAGACCCAGTACTTC
. | . | TRBJ2-7 | TRBV30 | CAWQGLREQYF | TGTGCCTGGCAGGGTCTGAGAGAGCAGTACTTC
. | TRBD2 | TRBJ2-7 | TRBV18 | CASSPTSQGLAGGEQYF | TGTGCCAGCTCACCCACCTCTCAGGGACTAGCAGGGGGCGAGCAGTACTTC
. | . | TRBJ2-4 | TRBV30 | CACLGGSLNIQYF | TGTGCCTGCCTGGGTGGGAGTTTGAACATTCAGTACTTC
. | . | TRBJ1-5 | TRBV30 | CAWRPRTGGDQPQHF | TGTGCCTGGAGACCCCGGACGGGGGGGGATCAGCCCCAGCATTTT
. | TRBD2 | TRBJ2-5 | TRBV20-1 | CSAELAGIETQYF | TGCAGTGCTGAGCTAGCGGGCATAGAGACCCAGTACTTC
. | . | TRBJ1-1 | TRBV20-1 | CSPLGGGVNTEAFF | TGCAGTCCCCTTGGGGGGGGAGTGAACACTGAAGCTTTCTTT
. | TRBD1 | TRBJ1-2 | TRBV27 | CASSGDRGQRGYTF | TGTGCCAGCAGTGGGGACAGGGGGCAACGGGGCTACACCTTC
. | . | TRBJ2-5 | TRBV18 | CASLGTEYQETQYF | TGTGCCAGCTTAGGGACCGAGTACCAAGAGACCCAGTACTTC
. | . | TRBJ1-1 | TRBV12-3/TRBV12-4 | CASSYTGSEAFF | TGTGCCAGCAGTTACACAGGGAGTGAAGCTTTCTTT
. | . | TRBJ2-3 | TRBV29-1 | CSVGGGADTQYF | TGCAGCGTTGGTGGAGGTGCAGATACGCAGTATTTT
. | . | TRBJ2-6 | TRBV3-1 | CASSHHRQLSGANVLTF | TGTGCCAGCAGCCACCACAGACAGCTCTCTGGGGCCAACGTCCTGACTTTC
. | TRBD2 | TRBJ2-1 | TRBV20-1 | CSARDPTSGNNEQFF | TGCAGTGCTAGAGATCCGACTAGCGGGAACAATGAGCAGTTCTTC
. | . | TRBJ1-4 | TRBV18 | CASSPRQATNEKLFF | TGTGCCAGCTCACCCCGACAGGCAACTAATGAAAAACTGTTTTTT
. | TRBD2 | TRBJ2-4 | TRBV30 | CAWSHTSGRLQYF | TGTGCCTGGAGTCATACTAGCGGGAGGCTTCAGTACTTC
once | TRBD2 | TRBJ2-1 | TRBV2 | CASRPGRESYNEQFF | TGTGCCAGCAGGCCCGGGAGGGAGTCCTACAATGAGCAGTTCTTC
. | TRBD1 | TRBJ2-5 | TRBV6-5 | CASSYGPPQGTGSIGETQYF | TGTGCCAGCAGTTACGGTCCACCTCAAGGGACAGGGTCGATTGGGGAGACCCAGTACTTC
. | . | TRBJ2-2 | TRBV6-5 | CASSYSLDPEKTNTGELFF | TGTGCCAGCAGTTACTCGCTGGACCCGGAAAAGACGAACACCGGGGAGCTGTTTTTT
. | . | TRBJ2-6 | TRBV5-4 | CASSLRTVRGANVLTF | TGTGCCAGCAGCTTGCGGACAGTACGTGGGGCCAACGTCCTGACTTTC
once | TRBD2 | TRBJ2-3 | TRBV7-8 | CASSFVRSGSPDTQYF | TGTGCCAGCAGCTTCGTAAGGAGCGGGAGCCCAGATACGCAGTATTTT
. | . | TRBJ1-2 | TRBV5-4 | CASSSQEDRGYTF | TGTGCCAGCAGCTCCCAAGAGGATCGCGGCTACACCTTC
. | . | TRBJ2-3 | TRBV5-1 | CASSISGATDTQYF | TGCGCCAGCAGCATTTCAGGGGCAACAGATACGCAGTATTTT
. | TRBD2 | TRBJ2-7 | TRBV20-1 | CSARKTSGSTYEQYF | TGCAGTGCTAGAAAGACTAGCGGTAGCACCTACGAGCAGTACTTC
. | TRBD1 | TRBJ2-5 | TRBV20-1 | CSGDRVQETQYF | TGCAGTGGTGACAGGGTCCAAGAGACCCAGTACTTC
. | . | TRBJ1-6 | TRBV6-5 | CASSYAGVDANSPLHF | TGTGCCAGCAGTTACGCTGGGGTGGACGCTAATTCACCCCTCCACTTT
. | . | TRBJ1-1 | TRBV24-1 | CATSAPGRTEAFF | TGTGCCACAAGCGCCCCGGGTCGGACTGAAGCTTTCTTT
. | TRBD2 | TRBJ2-5 | TRBV20-1 | CSATRGGLKETQYF | TGCAGTGCTACCCGGGGGGGGCTAAAAGAGACCCAGTACTTC
. | . | TRBJ2-1 | TRBV9 | CASSVGGSTYNEQFF | TGTGCCAGCAGCGTAGGAGGGAGTACGTACAATGAGCAGTTCTTC
. | . | TRBJ2-5 | TRBV7-8 | CASSRPRQGQETQYF | TGTGCCAGCAGCCGGCCGCGGCAGGGGCAAGAGACCCAGTACTTC
. | TRBD1 | TRBJ1-2 | TRBV18 | CASSPDRGNGYTF | TGTGCCAGCTCACCGGACAGGGGGAATGGCTACACCTTC
. | TRBD2 | TRBJ2-3 | TRBV24-1 | CATSDPGLNTQYF | TGTGCCACCAGTGACCCGGGACTAAATACGCAGTATTTT
. | . | TRBJ2-7 | TRBV20-1 | CSAKQRSSYEQYF | TGCAGTGCAAAACAGAGAAGCTCCTACGAGCAGTACTTC
. | . | TRBJ2-7 | TRBV6-6 | CASSYGGRGMEEQYF | TGTGCCAGCAGTTACGGGGGCAGGGGCATGGAAGAGCAGTACTTC
. | . | TRBJ1-3 | TRBV29-1 | CSVVVPSSGNTIYF | TGCAGCGTGGTGGTTCCAAGCTCTGGAAACACCATATATTTT
. | . | TRBJ2-5 | TRBV6-2/TRBV6-3 | CASSSGTRLTQYF | TGTGCCAGCAGTTCCGGGACACGGCTGACCCAGTACTTC
. | . | TRBJ2-3 | TRBV3-1 | CASSQGRDTQYF | TGTGCCAGCAGCCAAGGCAGAGATACGCAGTATTTT
. | . | TRBJ1-2 | TRBV9 | CASSVVETPIGNYGYTF | TGTGCCAGCAGCGTAGTGGAAACCCCGATAGGGAACTATGGCTACACCTTC
. | . | TRBJ2-1 | TRBV18 | CASSPFWGDNEQFF | TGTGCCAGCTCACCATTTTGGGGGGACAATGAGCAGTTCTTC